These 29 T cell receptor beta chains were sequenced from one sample in a study of blood T cell repertoires in COVID-19. Generated by immunoSEQ multiplex PCR, the TCRdb table keeps only in-frame clones and is missing some. Seen here are 200,000 or so clones, roughly 80% observed once, and the top ten hold roughly a sixth. Sequencing input: peripheral blood. The receptors derive from a man aged 55 to 70 with active or convalescent COVID-19.

The chain couples TRBV24-1 to TRBJ1-3; D unresolved. Trimming left V 2 bases short and J 2 bases short, with 12 bases between. Germline CDR1 reads KGHDR; CDR2 reads SFDVKD. This CDR3 comprises 16 residues. The CDR3 DNA follows: TGTGCCACCAGTGATTCTCCGACTCCAGCTGGAAACACCATATATTTT. The encoded protein is CATSDSPTPAGNTIYF.

The CDR3 region is CASSYGQGNSPLHF. CDR3 coding DNA: TGTGCCAGCAGTTACGGGCAGGGGAATTCACCCCTCCACTTT. The rearrangement links TRBV6-2 or TRBV6-3 to TRBJ1-6; perhaps TRBD1 as D (6 bases). Trimming pared 2 bases from V and 7 bases from J, leaving 9 bases between. CDR1 and CDR2 (germline): MNHEY, SVGEGT. This CDR3 region has 14 residues.

V is TRBV13 and J is TRBJ2-7, with 9 bases matching TRBD1. V shed 5 bases and J 5 bases; nucleotides not matched to a gene: 7. CDR1 PRHDT and CDR2 FYEKMQ come from the germline V gene (reference sequence). This CDR3 has 14 amino acids. DNA of the CDR3: TGTGCCAGCAGCGTGGGACAGGGTGTCGACGAGCAGTACTTC. Translated, it gives CASSVGQGVDEQYF.

V is TRBV24-1 and J is TRBJ2-7; 10 bases fit TRBD1. This CDR3 comprises 16 residues. V shed 1 base, J shed 5 bases, and the junction held 7 bases outside the gene matches. From germline, CDR1 is KGHDR and CDR2 SFDVKD. CDR3 amino acids: CATSDLGGQGIHEQYF. CDR3 DNA: TGTGCCACCAGTGATTTAGGGGGACAGGGGATCCACGAGCAGTACTTC.

CDR3 residues: CASRAQGGGTDTQYF. CDR3 bases: TGTGCCAGCAGAGCACAGGGTGGGGGCACAGATACGCAGTATTTT. The chain is built from TRBV6-5 and TRBJ2-3, with D perhaps TRBD1 (6 bases). Trimming took off 6 bases at V and 1 base at J, with 14 bases between the two ends. The germline V gene encodes CDR1 MNHEY and CDR2 SVGAGI. The length of the CDR3 is 15 residues.

The V gene is TRBV2, the J gene TRBJ1-1, with a tentative D call TRBD1 (6 bases). Trimming took 2 bases from V and 4 from J, leaving 14 bases between them. The CDR3 length is 15 residues. In germline, CDR1 is SNHLY, CDR2 FYNNEI. The CDR3 DNA reads as TGTGCCAGCAGTGAAAGCAGGGGAGTAGGCACTGAAGCTTTCTTT. Translating it yields CASSESRGVGTEAFF.

This sequence joins TRBV14 and TRBJ1-1, with TRBD1 as a possible D gene (5 bases). Germline CDR1 reads SGHDN; CDR2 reads FVKESK. The CDR3 runs 14 residues. V lost 4 bases to trimming and J lost 0 bases, with 9 bases between them. The CDR3 sequence: CASSPGLLNTEAFF. The CDR3 DNA is TGTGCCAGCAGCCCGGGACTCCTGAACACTGAAGCTTTCTTT. Based on the CDR3 plus reference TRBV14 and TRBJ1-1, the full variable domain is EAGVTQFPSHSVIEKGQTVTLRCDPISGHDNLYWYRRVMGKEIKFLLHFVKESKQDESGMPNNRFLAERTGGTYSTLKVQPAELEDSGVYFCASSPGLLNTEAFFGQGTRLTVV.

This rearrangement joins TRBV3-1 (or the pseudogene TRBV3-2) to TRBJ2-7; D is ambiguous. The CDR3 loop spans 15 amino acids. Trimming removed 0 bases at V and 0 bases at J, with 9 bases between. Germline assignment: CDR1 LGHDT and CDR2 YNNKEL (reference sequence). DNA of the CDR3: TGTGCCAGCAGCCAAGATCTCGTCGGCTCCTACGAGCAGTACTTC. Amino acid sequence: CASSQDLVGSYEQYF.

The chain recombines TRBV28 with TRBJ2-7, with 8 bases fitting TRBD2. The CDR3 is 14 residues long. J was trimmed by 0 bases and V by 5 bases; bases with no gene match: 3. CDR1 and CDR2 (germline): MDHEN, SYDVKM. The CDR3 coding sequence is TGTGCCAGCAGTGTGGGACTAGGCTCCTACGAGCAGTACTTC. The encoded protein is CASSVGLGSYEQYF.

The chain recombines TRBV18 with TRBJ2-5; 9 bases fit TRBD2. CDR1 KGHSH and CDR2 LQKENI come from the germline V gene. CDR3 size: 16 residues. V lost 1 base to trimming and J lost 2 bases; unmatched junction nucleotides: 5. The CDR3 sequence: CASSPLAGDYQETQYF. DNA for the CDR3: TGTGCCAGCTCACCACTAGCGGGAGACTATCAAGAGACCCAGTACTTC.

Worth noting for this clone: Different DNA sequences within this sample yield the same CDR3. CDR3 sequence: CASSPDSYGYTF. Written as DNA, the CDR3 is TGTGCCAGCAGTCCGGACAGTTATGGCTACACCTTC. The genes are TRBV28 and TRBJ1-2; possible D gene TRBD1, 6 bases. CDR1 and CDR2 (germline): MDHEN, SYDVKM. The CDR3 has 12 residues. Trimming removed 5 bases from V and 5 bases from J, with 9 bases in between.

The V call is TRBV11-2, the J call TRBJ1-3; unclear D gene. CDR3 length: 14 amino acids. The germline V gene has CDR1 SGHAT and CDR2 FQNNGV. V gave up 1 base and J gave up 7 bases, with 11 bases separating them. The CDR3 coding sequence is TGTGCCAGCAGCTTAGCCGGGTGGGAGAACACCATATATTTT. As protein: CASSLAGWENTIYF.

The chain employs TRBV7-2 and TRBJ2-1; 8 nucleotides line up with TRBD2. The CDR3 runs 15 residues. With 0 bases clipped from V and 8 bases from J, the junction kept 6 bases outside the gene matches. Germline-derived CDR1 and CDR2 are SGHTA and FQGNSA. The CDR3, as DNA: TGTGCCAGCAGCTTAGCGAGCGGGAGTCAGTATGAGCAGTTCTTC. Translation gives CASSLASGSQYEQFF.

The chain joins TRBV28 to TRBJ2-5; 7 bases agree with TRBD1. V dropped 3 bases and J dropped 3; count of bases not matched to a gene: 7. CDR1 and CDR2 (germline): MDHEN, SYDVKM. The CDR3 loop spans 15 amino acids. The CDR3 DNA reads as TGTGCCAGCAGTTTGTCAGGACAGGCTAAAGAGACCCAGTACTTC. Its translation is CASSLSGQAKETQYF.

The table lists this clone with a count of one. The chain joins TRBV11-2 to TRBJ2-3; 9 positions match TRBD2. V shed 3 bases and J 0 bases; nucleotides not matched to a gene: 7. Germline CDR1 reads SGHAT; CDR2 reads FQNNGV. This CDR3 has 17 amino acids. The CDR3 DNA reads as TGTGCCAGCAGCTTGCGGCCTAGCGGGGAGAGCACAGATACGCAGTATTTT. This encodes CASSLRPSGESTDTQYF.

The chain employs TRBV13 and TRBJ2-5; 8 nucleotides agree with TRBD2. The length of the CDR3 is 16 residues. In germline, CDR1 is PRHDT, CDR2 FYEKMQ (reference sequence). J was trimmed by 5 bases and V by 5 bases; bases with no gene match: 13. CDR3 in amino acids: CASSQGAGVGGETQYF. For the CDR3, the DNA is TGTGCCAGCAGCCAAGGAGCGGGAGTAGGTGGGGAGACCCAGTACTTC.

Worth noting for this clone: Possible read error: a much larger clone is one base away. V is TRBV5-4 and J is TRBJ2-1; 12 bases are shared with TRBD2. V lost 1 base, J lost 9 bases, and 5 bases stayed unmatched. The CDR3 is 15 amino acids. CDR1 is SGHNT, CDR2 YYREEE, per germline (reference sequence). This CDR3 is CASSLLAGGPGEQFF. In nucleotides, the CDR3 is TGTGCCAGCAGCTTGCTAGCGGGAGGGCCGGGTGAGCAGTTCTTC.

This clone came up once. The rearrangement uses TRBV20-1 and TRBJ2-2, with D possibly matching TRBD2 (6 bases). V dropped 3 bases and J dropped 1 base, with 12 bases sitting between them. The CDR3 is made up of 15 amino acids. CDR1 DFQATT and CDR2 SNEGSKA come from the germline V gene (reference sequence). The CDR3 coding sequence is TGCAGTGCTAGTGACCAGCGGGTGAACACCGGGGAGCTGTTTTTT. Residues: CSASDQRVNTGELFF.

The V gene is TRBV7-9, the J gene TRBJ1-1, with a weak D call TRBD1 (5 bases). Germline V gene data show CDR1 as SEHNR and CDR2 as FQNEAQ (reference sequence). V lost 4 bases and J lost 1, with 22 bases in between. The CDR3 spans 18 residues. Written as DNA, the CDR3 is TGTGCCAGCAGCTCCCTTGCGTGGGGTGTGGGGCCGAACACTGAAGCTTTCTTT. This sequence encodes CASSSLAWGVGPNTEAFF. Full variable domain (outside the CDR3, taken from reference TRBV7-9 and TRBJ1-1): DTGVSQNPRHKITKRGQNVTFRCDPISEHNRLYWYRQTLGQGPEFLTYFQNEAQLEKSRLLSDRFSAERPKGSFSTLEIQRTEQGDSAMYLCASSSLAWGVGPNTEAFFGQGTRLTVV.

The gene calls are TRBV18 and TRBJ1-4; D possibly corresponds to TRBD1 (5 bases). Germline V gene data show CDR1 as KGHSH and CDR2 as LQKENI. There are 16 residues in the CDR3. The V end was cut by 1 base, the J end by 8 bases, with 17 bases between. The CDR3 spells CASSPLNLGLREKLFF. The CDR3 DNA is TGTGCCAGCTCACCACTTAACTTGGGGCTAAGGGAAAAACTGTTTTTT.

This clone was counted between two and nine times. Other DNA variants within this sample encode the same CDR3. DNA for the CDR3: TGCGCCAGCAGCTTGGCAGGGGGAGGCACTGAAGCTTTCTTT. This codes for CASSLAGGGTEAFF. The chain uses TRBV5-1 and TRBJ1-1, with TRBD1 matching 7 bases. V trimming: 0 bases; J trimming: 4 bases; junction bases outside the gene matches: 3. Germline CDR1 SGHRS, CDR2 YFSETQ. The CDR3 extends over 14 amino acids.

This clone was seen a handful of times. V is TRBV27 and J is TRBJ1-2; D possibly corresponds to TRBD1 (6 bases). V gave up 6 bases and J gave up 4 bases, with 12 bases separating them. Germline CDR1 reads MNHEY; CDR2 reads SMNVEV (reference sequence). This CDR3 has 13 residues. CDR3 DNA: TGTGCCAGCAGCCAAGGGGGGGTCTATGGCTACACCTTC. Translating it yields CASSQGGVYGYTF.

The chain is built from TRBV27 and TRBJ1-3; possible D gene TRBD1, 6 bases. The CDR3 is 21 amino acids. Germline-derived CDR1 and CDR2 are MNHEY and SMNVEV (reference sequence). V lost 2 bases to trimming and J lost 0 bases, with 26 bases between them. CDR3 DNA: TGTGCCAGCAGTTTACGGGGGGTTCAGGGGCCCTCCCAACACTCTGGAAACACCATATATTTT. It specifies CASSLRGVQGPSQHSGNTIYF.

The chain combines TRBV4-3 with TRBJ1-2; a possible D gene is TRBD1 (6 bases). V gave up 0 bases and J gave up 8 bases, with 19 bases separating them. CDR3 length equals 16 residues. CDR1 and CDR2 from the germline V gene are LGHNA and YSLEER. CDR3 sequence (DNA): TGCGCCAGCAGCCAAGACAAGACAGCAGGGGTAGACGGCTACACCTTC. Protein: CASSQDKTAGVDGYTF.

The chain uses TRBV6-5 and TRBJ1-2, with TRBD1 as a possible D gene (5 bases). This CDR3 has 13 amino acids. CDR1 and CDR2 (germline): MNHEY, SVGAGI. V was shortened by 3 bases and J by 7 bases, with 12 bases between the two germline ends. The CDR3 sequence is CASSYRRVGGYTF. Here the CDR3 DNA reads TGTGCCAGCAGTTATCGCAGGGTTGGTGGCTACACCTTC.

This chain links TRBV28 with TRBJ2-7; D is perhaps TRBD2 (6 bases). Trimming removed 2 bases at V and 0 bases at J, with 14 bases between. This CDR3 region has 16 residues. From germline, CDR1 is MDHEN and CDR2 SYDVKM. The CDR3 sequence is CASSLPLARSSYEQYF. The CDR3 DNA is TGTGCCAGCAGTTTACCTCTAGCGAGGAGCTCCTACGAGCAGTACTTC.

This clone was detected ten times or more. J is TRBJ2-1 and V is TRBV7-2; 12 nucleotides align to TRBD2. The junction had 5 bases not matched to a gene; V was cut back by 6 bases and J by 5 bases. This CDR3 has 15 residues. The germline V gene encodes CDR1 SGHTA and CDR2 FQGNSA. CDR3 sequence reads: CASSKTSGGHNEQFF. CDR3 bases: TGTGCCAGCAGTAAGACTAGCGGGGGCCACAATGAGCAGTTCTTC.

Only a few counts were recorded for this clone. The V gene is TRBV10-3, the J gene TRBJ1-4, with D tentatively TRBD1 (5 bases). The CDR3 is 14 amino acids. V lost 8 bases, J lost 5 bases, and 15 bases lay in between. CDR1 ENHRY and CDR2 SYGVKD come from the germline V gene. The CDR3 protein is CAIGRATSNEKLFF. Here the CDR3 DNA reads TGTGCCATCGGCAGGGCCACTTCCAATGAAAAACTGTTTTTT.

The rearrangement links TRBV7-2 to TRBJ2-5; no clear D gene. The germline gives CDR1 SGHTA, CDR2 FQGNSA. The CDR3 consists of 15 residues. Trimming removed 2 bases from V and 5 bases from J, with 15 bases in between. In nucleotides, the CDR3 is TGTGCCAGCAGCTTATTGGCTAGATCTCGCGAGACCCAGTACTTC. Translation: CASSLLARSRETQYF.